The 25 T cell receptor beta chains given below trace back to one sample, sequenced in a study of blood T cell repertoires in COVID-19. Measured with immunoSEQ multiplex PCR; TCRdb has only the in-frame clones, and not every one. The table shows about 320,000 clones, with more than 85% occurring only once. Sample: PBMCs or T cells enriched from blood (not recorded which). The receptors derive from a woman aged 30 to 39 who had been exposed to COVID-19.

This clone was counted once. The genes are TRBV5-1 and TRBJ1-2; 8 bases line up with TRBD1. CDR1 is SGHRS and CDR2 is YFSETQ in the germline V gene. There are 14 residues in the CDR3. V lost 3 bases, J lost 3 bases, and 4 bases stayed unmatched. This chain's CDR3 is CASSSTGDDYGYTF. The CDR3 DNA reads TGCGCCAGCAGCTCGACAGGGGACGACTATGGCTACACCTTC.

The V and J genes are TRBV5-6 and TRBJ1-3; D not resolved. V was shortened by 4 bases and J by 0 bases, with 11 bases between the two germline ends. This CDR3 spans 15 amino acids. Germline V lookup: CDR1 SGHDT, CDR2 YYEEEE. DNA for the CDR3: TGTGCCAGCAGCCGGCCCGGGAGCTCTGGAAACACCATATATTTT. As protein: CASSRPGSSGNTIYF.

The CDR3 protein is CASSLARENEAFF. CDR3 DNA: TGTGCCAGCAGCTTAGCCCGGGAAAATGAAGCTTTCTTT. The chain joins TRBV11-3 to TRBJ1-1; D not resolved. V lost 1 base, J lost 7 bases, and 10 bases lay in between. The germline V gene has CDR1 SGHNT and CDR2 YENEEA. This CDR3 is built from 13 residues.

This clone was picked up a small number of times. The V and J genes are TRBV7-3 and TRBJ2-1; perhaps TRBD2 as D (6 bases). Germline loops: CDR1 SGHTA, CDR2 FQGTGA. CDR3 size: 14 residues. Trimming removed 5 bases from V and 6 bases from J, with 14 bases in between. The CDR3 DNA follows: TGTGCCAGCAGCAGCCTCCCTAGCGTCAATGAGCAGTTCTTC. Protein: CASSSLPSVNEQFF.

This clone was picked up a small number of times. The chain employs TRBV19 and TRBJ2-1; 9 bases agree with TRBD2. After removal of 7 bases from V and 4 bases from J, the junction contained 14 bases not matched to a gene. The CDR3 covers 17 residues. Looked up from germline, CDR1 is LNHDA and CDR2 is SQIVND (reference sequence). Written as DNA, the CDR3 is TGTGCCAGTAATCCGGGAGCTAGCGGGGCACGATACAATGAGCAGTTCTTC. It codes for CASNPGASGARYNEQFF.

This chain connects TRBV7-2 to TRBJ1-2; 7 positions agree with TRBD1. This CDR3 comprises 15 residues. Looked up from germline, CDR1 is SGHTA and CDR2 is FQGNSA. Trimming at V came to 7 bases and at J to 6 bases, leaving 14 bases not matched to a gene. The CDR3 nucleotides are TGTGCCAGCACCTCTCGACAGGGTCAAATTGATGGCTACACCTTC. Translation: CASTSRQGQIDGYTF.

V gene TRBV5-8 combines with J gene TRBJ2-1; D call uncertain. Between the trimmed V and J ends, which lost 0 bases and 3 bases, there was a span of 16 bases. CDR1 SGHTS and CDR2 YDEGEE come from the germline V gene. There are 17 residues in the CDR3. The CDR3: CASSLESASAYYNEQFF. In DNA form, the CDR3 reads TGTGCCAGCAGCTTGGAATCGGCCAGCGCCTACTACAATGAGCAGTTCTTC.

The chain is built from TRBV24-1 and TRBJ1-5, with 10 bases identical to TRBD1. Germline-derived CDR1 and CDR2 are KGHDR and SFDVKD. V shed 6 bases and J 0 bases; nucleotides not matched to a gene: 13. The CDR3 has 19 residues. The CDR3 loop reads CATSSYPGTGEYSNQPQHF. The CDR3 DNA follows: TGTGCCACCAGTTCCTACCCCGGGACAGGGGAATATAGCAATCAGCCCCAGCATTTT.

The chain recombines TRBV12-3 or TRBV12-4 with TRBJ1-1; maybe TRBD1 (6 bases). Trimming stripped 7 bases from V and 11 bases from J, with 17 bases between. The CDR3 runs 12 residues. The CDR3, as DNA: TGTGCCAGCACTCACGCAACAGGGCCGGCTTTCTTT. It is translated as CASTHATGPAFF.

The chain carries TRBV5-6 and TRBJ2-1, with D perhaps matching TRBD1 (5 bases). CDR3 length: 11 amino acids. CDR1 is SGHDT and CDR2 is YYEEEE in the germline V gene. Trimming cost V 3 bases and J 12 bases, with 10 bases left between them. In nucleotides, the CDR3 is TGTGCCAGCAGCTCAGGGCCCATGCAGTTCTTC. Protein product: CASSSGPMQFF.

The rearrangement links TRBV4-3 to TRBJ2-1; 8 positions match TRBD1. The J segment lost 7 bases and the V segment lost 0 bases, leaving 5 bases of the junction unmatched. Germline values: CDR1 LGHNA, CDR2 YSLEER. The CDR3 is 15 amino acids. The CDR3 reads CASSQDGTGWNEQFF. CDR3 bases: TGCGCCAGCAGCCAAGATGGGACAGGCTGGAATGAGCAGTTCTTC.

The CDR3 region is CASSYLQGNYGYTF. The CDR3 DNA reads as TGTGCCAGCAGTTACCTACAGGGAAACTATGGCTACACCTTC. The rearrangement links TRBV6-6 to TRBJ1-2, with TRBD1 as a possible D gene (6 bases). The CDR3 is made up of 14 amino acids. Trimming cost V 2 bases and J 2 bases, with 9 bases left between them. Germline V gives CDR1 MNHNY, CDR2 SVGAGI (reference sequence).

The chain has TRBV7-8 and TRBJ1-4, with TRBD1 identical over 12 bases. The V gene end was trimmed by 1 base and the J gene end by 8 bases; junction bases not matched to a gene: 5. CDR1 is SGHVS and CDR2 is FQNEAQ in the germline V gene. The CDR3 loop spans 16 amino acids. CDR3 loop: CASSLGTGTGGEKLFF. Here the CDR3 DNA reads TGTGCCAGCAGCTTAGGCACCGGGACAGGGGGCGAAAAACTGTTTTTT.

The chain has TRBV14 and TRBJ1-2, with 8 bases matching TRBD1. Germline V gene data show CDR1 as SGHDN and CDR2 as FVKESK. Trimming cost V 4 bases and J 5 bases; bases outside gene matches: 6. The CDR3 contains 14 residues. The CDR3 nucleotides read TGTGCCAGCAGCCTTGCGGGACAGGTATATGGCTACACCTTC. It specifies CASSLAGQVYGYTF.

On this clone itself: The junction departs from the called germline gene at one end, perhaps through a read error. The rearrangement uses TRBV7-8 and TRBJ2-5; TRBD1 matches at 7 bases. Germline V lookup: CDR1 SGHVS, CDR2 FQNEAQ. This CDR3 has 12 amino acids. In DNA, the CDR3 is TGTGCCAGCAGCCGTCCAGGGACAGCCCAATACTTC. It encodes CASSRPGTAQYF. Supplemented by reference TRBV7-8 and TRBJ2-5, the full variable domain reads GAGVSQSPRYKVAKRGQDVALRCDPISGHVSLFWYQQALGQGPEFLTYFQNEAQLDKSGLPSDRFFAERPEGSVSTLKIQRTQQEDSAVYLCASSRPGTAQYFGPGTRLLVL.

The V gene is TRBV27, the J gene TRBJ1-2, with D perhaps TRBD1 (6 bases). V lost 6 bases, J lost 4 bases, and 12 bases lay in between. CDR3 size: 13 residues. Germline-derived CDR1 and CDR2 are MNHEY and SMNVEV (reference sequence). The DNA of the CDR3 is TGTGCCAGCAGAAGCATCAGGGGCTATGGCTACACCTTC. Protein product: CASRSIRGYGYTF.

This chain links TRBV19 with TRBJ2-1, with 9 bases that match TRBD2. V lost 4 bases and J lost 7; bases outside the gene matches: 5. Germline V CDR1 and CDR2: LNHDA, SQIVND (reference sequence). The CDR3 contains 14 residues. The CDR3 sequence: CASSSGGALNEQFF. CDR3 sequence (DNA): TGTGCCAGTAGTAGCGGGGGGGCCTTGAATGAGCAGTTCTTC. The full variable domain, with the rest looked up from reference TRBV19 and TRBJ2-1, is DGGITQSPKYLFRKEGQNVTLSCEQNLNHDAMYWYRQDPGQGLRLIYYSQIVNDFQKGDIAEGYSVSREKKESFPLTVTSAQKNPTAFYLCASSSGGALNEQFFGPGTRLTVL.

The CDR3 loop is CASSFPRDRVDNEQFF. The CDR3 DNA is TGTGCCAGCAGCTTTCCTAGGGACAGGGTCGACAATGAGCAGTTCTTC. The chain recombines TRBV9 with TRBJ2-1; 9 nucleotides match TRBD1. V gave up 4 bases and J gave up 5 bases; unmatched junction bases: 10. The CDR3 extends over 16 amino acids. The germline gives CDR1 SGDLS, CDR2 YYNGEE.

The rearrangement joins TRBV19 to TRBJ1-5; TRBD1 agrees at 7 bases. There are 16 residues in the CDR3. Per germline, CDR1 LNHDA and CDR2 SQIVND (reference sequence). The trim removed 5 bases at V and 3 bases at J, leaving 10 bases unmatched. The CDR3 is CASSLTLTGYNQPQHF. CDR3 DNA: TGTGCCAGTAGTCTAACCTTGACAGGGTACAATCAGCCCCAGCATTTT.

V and J are TRBV5-1 and TRBJ2-5, with D tentatively TRBD2 (6 bases). The V gene lost 3 bases and the J gene lost 1 base, with 10 bases spanning the gap. Germline V gene lookup returns CDR1 SGHRS and CDR2 YFSETQ. The CDR3 consists of 14 residues. In DNA, the CDR3 is TGCGCCAGCAGCTCGGACGGGGGCCAAGAGACCCAGTACTTC. Translation gives CASSSDGGQETQYF.

The rearrangement joins TRBV5-4 to TRBJ1-2; D may be TRBD1 (5 bases). The CDR3 has 13 amino acids. V dropped 2 bases and J dropped 7 bases, with 12 bases sitting between them. Germline V gene sequence: CDR1 SGHNT, CDR2 YYREEE (reference sequence). Here the CDR3 DNA reads TGTGCCAGCAGCTTTGGGGCAGAACGTGGCTACACCTTC. Translating gives CASSFGAERGYTF.

This chain connects TRBV12-3 or TRBV12-4 to TRBJ2-7; 7 nucleotides line up with TRBD1. J lost 0 bases, V lost 6 bases, and 2 bases had no gene match. This CDR3 spans 13 amino acids. Written as DNA, the CDR3 is TGTGCCAGCAGCTACAGGGGCTCCTACGAGCAGTACTTC. It yields the protein CASSYRGSYEQYF.

This chain uses TRBV2 with TRBJ1-5, with D possibly being TRBD1 (5 bases). There are 16 residues in the CDR3. CDR1 is SNHLY and CDR2 is FYNNEI in the germline V gene. Trimming cost V 3 bases and J 0 bases, with 12 bases left between them. CDR3 region: CASSERGGYSNQPQHF. Written as DNA, the CDR3 is TGTGCCAGCAGTGAGAGGGGAGGATATAGCAATCAGCCCCAGCATTTT. Full variable domain (outside the CDR3, taken from reference TRBV2 and TRBJ1-5): EPEVTQTPSHQVTQMGQEVILRCVPISNHLYFYWYRQILGQKVEFLVSFYNNEISEKSEIFDDQFSVERPDGSNFTLKIRSTKLEDSAMYFCASSERGGYSNQPQHFGDGTRLSIL.

This clone was counted a single time. V and J are TRBV5-1 and TRBJ1-5; TRBD1 is a possible D gene (6 bases). This CDR3 is 17 amino acids long. Trimming pared 4 bases from V and 7 bases from J, leaving 24 bases between. Germline V gene sequence: CDR1 SGHRS, CDR2 YFSETQ. The CDR3 DNA reads as TGCGCCAGCAGCCCCCAACCCACGGACAGAAACGGACAGCCCCAGCATTTT. This encodes CASSPQPTDRNGQPQHF.

This chain uses TRBV6-5 with TRBJ1-2, with D perhaps TRBD1 (6 bases). The CDR3 is made up of 16 amino acids. V lost 3 bases and J 6 bases, leaving 20 bases between the germline ends. The germline V gene encodes CDR1 MNHEY and CDR2 SVGAGI. The CDR3 reads CASSYHRAGGVNGYTF. The CDR3 region has the DNA TGTGCCAGCAGTTATCACAGGGCGGGCGGTGTGAATGGCTACACCTTC.